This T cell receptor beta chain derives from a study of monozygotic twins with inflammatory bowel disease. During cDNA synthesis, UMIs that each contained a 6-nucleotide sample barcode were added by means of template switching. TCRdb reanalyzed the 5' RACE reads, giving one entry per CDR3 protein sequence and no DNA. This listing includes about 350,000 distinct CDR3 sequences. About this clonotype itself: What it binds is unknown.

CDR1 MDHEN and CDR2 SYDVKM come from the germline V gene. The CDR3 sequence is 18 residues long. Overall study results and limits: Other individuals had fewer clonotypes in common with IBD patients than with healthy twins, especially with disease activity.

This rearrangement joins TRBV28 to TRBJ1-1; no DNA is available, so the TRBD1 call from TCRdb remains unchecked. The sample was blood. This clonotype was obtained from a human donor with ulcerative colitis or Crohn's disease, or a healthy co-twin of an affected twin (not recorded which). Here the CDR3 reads CASSFVGDTGFSFTEAFF.